This T cell receptor (beta chain) stems from a study of blood T cell repertoires in COVID-19. Original processing notes: Reference gene primer amplification in the assay estimated nucleated cell counts. Method: immunoSEQ multiplex PCR; TCRdb's copy keeps in-frame clones and lacks some. D and trimming come from the DNA, and the V and J calls and clone size come from that table. The profile shows some 170,000 clones, roughly 87% of them singletons. This clone was seen a single time. This clonotype was sampled from a woman aged 50 to 60 with acute or convalescent COVID-19. Sequenced input: peripheral blood.

The CDR3 coding sequence is TGTGCCAGCAGTGAGTTCGGTGAGCAGTTCTTC. Amino acids: CASSEFGEQFF. This chain links TRBV25-1 with TRBJ2-1; D gene ambiguous. The germline V gene has CDR1 MGHDK and CDR2 SYGVNS. The CDR3 has 11 amino acids. V lost 3 bases and J 9 bases, leaving 6 bases between the germline ends.